The 14 T cell receptor beta chains below come from one sample, sequenced in a study of cytomegalovirus exposure and HLA in healthy donors (dated by TCRdb to the late 2010s). The method behind the library was the immunoSEQ multiplex PCR assay. For the multiplex PCR, a mixture combining 60 forward primers for TCR Vbeta segments and 13 reverse primers for TCR Jbeta segments was used. Entries here come from immuneACCESS through TCRdb and include only in-frame sequences with V and J called. Some clones fail to appear in such tables; in the studies checked, an unresolved V gene covers under half of the shortfall, and the cause of the remainder is unknown. The sample table holds over 85,000 clones, of which approximately 82% were seen once. Over 10% of the sample is in the top ten clones. Sequenced sample: PBMCs. These receptors originate from a man younger than 45 in good health and CMV-seropositive.

The J gene is TRBJ2-2, the V gene TRBV7-9; D gene uncertain. Trimming stripped 2 bases from V and 5 bases from J, with 6 bases between. Per germline, CDR1 SEHNR and CDR2 FQNEAQ (reference sequence). This CDR3 is built from 13 residues. CDR3 protein: CASSLTLTGELFF. The CDR3 coding sequence is TGTGCCAGCAGCTTAACTTTGACCGGGGAGCTGTTTTTT.

The gene calls are TRBV7-9 and TRBJ1-2; no reliable D call. This CDR3 region has 13 residues. CDR1 and CDR2 from the germline V gene are SEHNR and FQNEAQ (reference sequence). V lost 6 bases and J 2 bases, leaving 10 bases between the germline ends. This CDR3 is CASRPEGNYGYTF. The DNA for the CDR3 is TGTGCCAGCAGGCCTGAGGGAAACTATGGCTACACCTTC.

The CDR3 DNA sequence: TGTGCCAGCAGCTTAGGGACTAGCGGGGGTAGCTCCTACAATGAGCAGTTCTTC. Its translation is CASSLGTSGGSSYNEQFF. The chain combines TRBV7-9 with TRBJ2-1, with 13 bases identical to TRBD2. Germline lookup yields CDR1 SEHNR and CDR2 FQNEAQ (reference sequence). CDR3 length: 18 residues. Germline trimming cut 1 base from V and 0 bases from J; bases unmatched to any gene: 3. The whole variable domain, filled in from reference TRBV7-9 and TRBJ2-1, reads DTGVSQNPRHKITKRGQNVTFRCDPISEHNRLYWYRQTLGQGPEFLTYFQNEAQLEKSRLLSDRFSAERPKGSFSTLEIQRTEQGDSAMYLCASSLGTSGGSSYNEQFFGPGTRLTVL.

The chain couples TRBV30 to TRBJ1-1, with D uncertain. With 8 bases removed from V and 8 bases from J, the gap between germline ends came to 15 bases. Germline assignment: CDR1 GTSNPN and CDR2 SVGIG (reference sequence). The CDR3 runs to 11 residues. CDR3 sequence: CAQTRAREAFF. The CDR3 DNA reads as TGTGCCCAAACGAGGGCGAGGGAAGCTTTCTTT. Combining the CDR3 with reference TRBV30 and TRBJ1-1 gives the whole variable domain SQTIHQWPATLVQPVGSPLSLECTVEGTSNPNLYWYRQAAGRGLQLLFYSVGIGQISSEVPQNLSASRPQDRQFILSSKKLLLSDSGFYLCAQTRAREAFFGQGTRLTVV.

This clone was found once. The chain carries TRBV2 and TRBJ1-5; 10 nucleotides align to TRBD1. Germline V gives CDR1 SNHLY, CDR2 FYNNEI. V lost 6 bases and J lost 4; bases outside the gene matches: 0. This CDR3 spans 13 amino acids. The CDR3 region is CASRDRGNQPQHF. The CDR3 bases are TGTGCCAGCAGGGACAGGGGGAATCAGCCCCAGCATTTT.

In its sample, this clone was seen a few times. The chain joins TRBV30 to TRBJ1-2, with no clear D. Germline V gene lookup returns CDR1 GTSNPN and CDR2 SVGIG (reference sequence). The CDR3 spans 11 residues. Trimming removed 3 bases at V and 5 bases at J, with 7 bases between. The CDR3 coding sequence is TGTGCCTGGAGCCCCAGTTATGGCTACACCTTC. Its protein is CAWSPSYGYTF.

The chain employs TRBV18 and TRBJ2-1, with 11 bases aligning to TRBD2. J gave up 9 bases and V 3 bases, and 10 bases lay outside the gene matches. This CDR3 has 16 amino acids. From germline, CDR1 is KGHSH and CDR2 LQKENI. The CDR3 is CASSPEYSGGAAEQFF. Here the CDR3 DNA reads TGTGCCAGCTCACCGGAATATAGCGGGGGGGCCGCTGAGCAGTTCTTC.

This clone was picked up one time. The rearrangement joins TRBV28 to TRBJ1-5; D unresolved. V lost 1 base and J lost 0, with 7 bases in between. The germline CDR1 and CDR2 sequences are MDHEN and SYDVKM. This CDR3 region has 15 residues. The CDR3: CASSLSGVSNQPQHF. The CDR3 nucleotides read TGTGCCAGCAGTTTATCCGGAGTTAGCAATCAGCCCCAGCATTTT.

There are a few counts of this clone. J is TRBJ2-5 and V is TRBV7-3, with 9 positions matching TRBD2. Trimming cost V 2 bases and J 5 bases; bases outside gene matches: 6. Germline V gene data show CDR1 as SGHTA and CDR2 as FQGTGA. The CDR3 is made up of 15 amino acids. The CDR3 DNA follows: TGTGCCAGCAGCTTAGGCGGGGGGGCCGGGGAGACCCAGTACTTC. Translation gives CASSLGGGAGETQYF.

J is TRBJ1-2 and V is TRBV7-2, with 7 bases that match TRBD1. J was trimmed by 2 bases and V by 5 bases; bases with no gene match: 14. The CDR3 is 17 residues long. CDR1 and CDR2 from the germline V gene are SGHTA and FQGNSA. The CDR3 is CASSARQGSPQNYGYTF. The CDR3 region has the DNA TGTGCCAGCAGCGCCCGACAGGGTTCCCCTCAAAACTATGGCTACACCTTC.

CDR3 bases: TGTGCCAGCAGCCAGGGGCCGAACACCGGGGAGCTGTTTTTT. It translates to CASSQGPNTGELFF. The rearrangement joins TRBV14 to TRBJ2-2; D is perhaps TRBD1 (5 bases). The V gene lost 3 bases and the J gene lost 0 bases, with 5 bases spanning the gap. Germline CDR1 reads SGHDN; CDR2 reads FVKESK. CDR3 length: 14 amino acids.

About this clone: One end of the junction varies from germline; a read error may be responsible. The genes are TRBV7-9 and TRBJ2-7; 7 bases are a match to TRBD1. This CDR3 is 13 amino acids long. Germline V gene data show CDR1 as SEHNR and CDR2 as FQNEAQ (reference sequence). CDR3 loop: CASSLVGGQALNF. The DNA for the CDR3 is TGTGCCAGCAGCTTAGTTGGAGGACAGGCCTTAAACTTC.

The genes are TRBV27 and TRBJ2-7, with a weak D call TRBD1 (5 bases). Trimming took off 8 bases at V and 4 bases at J, with 24 bases between the two ends. The CDR3 is made up of 16 amino acids. The germline CDR1 and CDR2 sequences are MNHEY and SMNVEV (reference sequence). CDR3 bases: TGTGCCAGCGGCTCAAGGGGCCCATTCGGATTGTACGAGCAGTACTTC. It is translated as CASGSRGPFGLYEQYF.

The V call is TRBV19, the J call TRBJ2-7, with 10 bases lining up with TRBD1. Germline assignment: CDR1 LNHDA and CDR2 SQIVND (reference sequence). V dropped 10 bases and J dropped 6; count of bases not matched to a gene: 9. The CDR3 extends over 13 amino acids. The CDR3 protein is CATRDRGSREQYF. DNA for the CDR3: TGTGCCACCCGGGACAGGGGTTCCCGCGAGCAGTACTTC.